The TCR beta chain under discussion was sequenced for a study of tissue T cells after allogeneic stem cell transplantation. The study, taken as a whole, reports: In patients and mice, blood and spleen missed much of tissue repertoire.

Germline loops: CDR1 WNHNN, CDR2 SYGVQD (reference sequence). V shed 7 bases, J shed 4 bases, and the junction held 9 bases outside the gene matches. The CDR3 is made up of 15 amino acids. As to this clone: Its antigen remains unknown.

TCRbeta CDR3 was sequenced at survey depth with template counts. TCRdb keeps only in-frame clones here, not all; method: immunoSEQ multiplex PCR. Altogether about 28,000 clones are present, about 85% being singletons, with the ten largest covering roughly 3.5%. The sequences come from blood, collected before transplantation. The clonotype originates from a woman aged 18-55 years who later had graft-versus-host disease after an allogeneic stem cell transplant. This sequence joins TRBV10-1 and TRBJ2-2, with 7 bases aligning to TRBD1. CDR3 amino acids: CASTGDSRGTGELFF. The CDR3, as DNA: TGCGCCAGCACTGGGGACAGCCGGGGCACCGGGGAGCTGTTTTTT.